These T cell receptor beta chains were read from a single sample in a study of cytomegalovirus exposure and HLA in healthy donors. The assay was immunoSEQ multiplex PCR, and TCRdb's table has in-frame clones only and misses some. The sample has over 100,000 clones; about three fifths are singletons. The specimen sequenced was PBMCs. The receptors here all came from a man aged 40-50 years in good health and CMV-seropositive. Each CDR3 is given with its conserved first and last residue. Each record gives: V gene, clone size, D gene, J gene, CDR3 DNA, CDR3 protein. A D gene is named only where the DNA matches it firmly. Only some rows state a clone size, as once, few, many or a class for expanded clones.

TRBV27	.	.	TRBJ1-2	TGTGCCAGCAGTTTATCGCAGAACTATGGCTACACCTTC	CASSLSQNYGYTF
TRBV18	.	.	TRBJ1-1	TGTGCCAGCTCACGAGCGGATCGGGGTGAAGCTTTCTTT	CASSRADRGEAFF
TRBV5-1	.	TRBD1	TRBJ1-4	TGCGCCAGCAGCTTGTCAGGGGGCAGTAATGAAAAACTGTTTTTT	CASSLSGGSNEKLFF
TRBV4-2	.	.	TRBJ1-2	TGTGCCAGCAGCCAGGATAAAGGAGGGAACTATGGCTACACCTTC	CASSQDKGGNYGYTF
TRBV29-1	.	TRBD1	TRBJ2-2	TGCAGCGGGGACAGGGAGACCGGGGAGCTGTTTTTT	CSGDRETGELFF
TRBV13	.	TRBD2	TRBJ2-7	TGTGCCAGCAGCTCTAACATAGCGGGGGGACCCACCTACGAGCAGTACTTC	CASSSNIAGGPTYEQYF
TRBV27	.	TRBD2	TRBJ2-5	TGTGCCAGCAGTTTTGGAACCGCTAGCGGGAGGAAGACCCAGTACTTC	CASSFGTASGRKTQYF
TRBV7-9	.	TRBD2	TRBJ2-2	TGTGCCAGCAGCCCATCGTGGACTAGCCCTCTCGGGGAGCTGTTTTTT	CASSPSWTSPLGELFF
TRBV9	few	TRBD2	TRBJ2-5	TGTGCCAGCAGCGTAGGGCCTAGCGGGGCCCAAGAGACCCAGTACTTC	CASSVGPSGAQETQYF
TRBV19	.	TRBD2	TRBJ2-3	TGTGCCAGTAGTATAGGGGCTAGCGGGGGCACAGATACGCAGTATTTT	CASSIGASGGTDTQYF
TRBV10-1	few	TRBD2	TRBJ2-1	TGCGCCAGCAGCCCGAGCCCTAGCGGGGTCCAGTTCTTC	CASSPSPSGVQFF
TRBV29-1	.	.	TRBJ2-7	TGCAGCGTTGGGACCGGTACAGGGTTTCCCCACGAGCAGTACTTC	CSVGTGTGFPHEQYF
TRBV5-1	.	.	TRBJ2-3	TGCGCCAGCAGCTTGGAGGTGGGGGGGCCTGGAGATACGCAGTATTTT	CASSLEVGGPGDTQYF
TRBV5-1	.	TRBD1	TRBJ2-5	TGCGCCAGCAGCACAGGGACAGGGTCAGAGACCCAGTACTTC	CASSTGTGSETQYF
TRBV10-3	few	TRBD1	TRBJ2-3	TGTGCCATCAGTGATAGGGACAGGTATACAGATACGCAGTATTTT	CAISDRDRYTDTQYF
TRBV30	few	.	TRBJ2-1	TGTGCCTGGAGTGTACTAGCAAGGGAGCAGTTCTTC	CAWSVLAREQFF
TRBV15	.	TRBD1	TRBJ1-5	TGTGCCACCAGGGCCGGGACAGGGGACAATCAGCCCCAGCATTTT	CATRAGTGDNQPQHF
TRBV14	.	TRBD2	TRBJ2-3	TGTGCCAGCAGCCGCGGACTAGCGGACTTCACAGATACGCAGTATTTT	CASSRGLADFTDTQYF
TRBV7-2	.	.	TRBJ1-5	TGTGCCAGCAGCTTAGGAGCGACTGGCAATCAGCCCCAGCATTTT	CASSLGATGNQPQHF
TRBV19	.	.	TRBJ1-5	TGTGCCAGTAAGCAGGGCCTGGACAATCAGCCCCAGCATTTT	CASKQGLDNQPQHF
TRBV7-2	.	.	TRBJ2-1	TGTGCCAGCAGCTTTTTTCTGTACAATGAGCAGTTCTTC	CASSFFLYNEQFF
TRBV7-9	.	.	TRBJ1-1	TGTGCCAGCAGCGCACAGGTGAACACTGAAGCTTTCTTT	CASSAQVNTEAFF
TRBV6-1	few	.	TRBJ1-6	TGTGCCAGCAGTGAGCGGGAATTTAACTCACCCCTCCACTTT	CASSEREFNSPLHF
TRBV9	once	.	TRBJ2-3	TGTGCCAGCAGCGCTACGGGGACTAGCACAGATACGCAGTATTTT	CASSATGTSTDTQYF
TRBV30	few	TRBD1	TRBJ2-7	TGTGCCTGGAGCTGGAGGACAGGGGGAGTTTACGAGCAGTACTTC	CAWSWRTGGVYEQYF
TRBV7-2	.	.	TRBJ2-5	TGTGCCAGCAGCTTAGCGGTGGGCTCAGGAGAGACCCAGTACTTC	CASSLAVGSGETQYF
TRBV6-1	.	.	TRBJ1-4	TGTGCCAGCAGTCAAGACAACGGGAATGAAAAACTGTTTTTT	CASSQDNGNEKLFF
TRBV27	.	.	TRBJ2-7	TGTGCCAGCAGTTTATACTACCCAAATTACGAGCAGTACTTC	CASSLYYPNYEQYF
TRBV6-1	few	TRBD1	TRBJ1-6	TGTGCCAGCAGTGAGGCCCCGGGCGCAGCAGGGGGTCGTAATTCACCCCTCCACTTT	CASSEAPGAAGGRNSPLHF